This TCR beta chain was found in a study of CD8 T cells in Susac syndrome. With random hexamers, roughly 0.45 to 1 ug RNA was reverse transcribed. Amplification of TCR beta CDR3 across 54 Vbeta and 13 Jbeta was performed with immunoSEQ multiplex PCR. MiXCR, run by TCRdb on the immunoSEQ multiplex PCR reads, gives a single entry per CDR3 protein. Of roughly 190,000 distinct CDR3 sequences in the sample, about 95% were seen once. CD8+ and CD4+ blood T cells underwent TCR beta sequencing. As controls, healthy donors matched for age and sex were used. Negative isolation was used for CD8+ and CD4+ T cells and FACS enrichment for TEMRA cells. The CDR3 covers 12 residues. Germline V gene sequence: CDR1 SQVTM, CDR2 ANQGSEA. V was clipped by 6 bases and J by 6 bases; unmatched bases: 6.

The sample was CD4+ T cells from PBMCs. The chain uses TRBV29-1 and TRBJ2-7, with TRBD2 matching 9 bases. The sequence was obtained from a human donor in good health. CDR3 amino acids: CSVREGLREQYF. The CDR3 DNA reads TGCAGCGTGCGGGAGGGCCTTCGCGAGCAGTACTTC.